This TCR beta chain was recorded in a study of blood T cell repertoires in COVID-19. Per the original methods: Estimation of nucleated cell counts relied on the amplification of reference gene primers. Clones were read by immunoSEQ multiplex PCR, and TCRdb kept only the in-frame ones, dropping some. For V, J and clone size, that table is used; D and trimming come from the DNA. This sample has about 190,000 clones; 84% occur once, and the top ten carry roughly 5%. Germline CDR1 and CDR2: SGHAT and FQNNGV. V was shortened by 1 base and J by 6 bases, with 6 bases between the two germline ends. This CDR3 has 12 amino acids.

Sequencing input: peripheral blood. The J gene is TRBJ2-5, the V gene TRBV11-2; D might be TRBD2 (5 bases). The clonotype was recovered from a woman between 70 and 85 years old with active or convalescent COVID-19. DNA of the CDR3: TGTGCCAGCAGCTTAGGAGGGCAGACCCAGTACTTC. Translating it yields CASSLGGQTQYF.